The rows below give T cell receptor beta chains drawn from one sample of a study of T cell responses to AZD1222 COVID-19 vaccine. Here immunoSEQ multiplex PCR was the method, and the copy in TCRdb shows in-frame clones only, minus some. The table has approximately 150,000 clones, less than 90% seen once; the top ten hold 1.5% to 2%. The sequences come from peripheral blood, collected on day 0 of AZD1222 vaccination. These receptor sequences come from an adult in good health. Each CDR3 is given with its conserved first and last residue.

cdr3_aa: CASSLGGSGYTEAFF; v_call: TRBV28
cdr3_aa: CAWALDSEQFF; v_call: TRBV30
cdr3_aa: CSAERGDTQYF; v_call: TRBV20-1
cdr3_aa: CASSLGAQSGNTIYF; v_call: TRBV5-1
cdr3_aa: CASSVGLAEGDTQYF; v_call: TRBV9
cdr3_aa: CASSYDLNQPQHF; v_call: TRBV5-1
cdr3_aa: CASSVDGGMNTEAFF; v_call: TRBV9
cdr3_aa: CAWSDRGNQPQHF; v_call: TRBV30
cdr3_aa: CASSLTTGVNTGELFF; v_call: TRBV7-2
cdr3_aa: CASSLGTQGKGEQYF; v_call: TRBV7-9
cdr3_aa: CASSQDPGPYGYTF; v_call: TRBV4-3
cdr3_aa: CASSLAGAASVGQPQHF; v_call: TRBV7-8
cdr3_aa: CASSSKGPLHF; v_call: TRBV11-1
cdr3_aa: CASGLGQRAFF; v_call: TRBV12-5
cdr3_aa: CASSPQLAGGYEQYF; v_call: TRBV11-1
cdr3_aa: CATSDWTVGYGYTF; v_call: TRBV24-1
cdr3_aa: CASKASGYEQFF; v_call: TRBV12-5
cdr3_aa: CASSQSTGIYEQYF; v_call: TRBV4-1
cdr3_aa: CASSLTGVTGELFF; v_call: TRBV19
cdr3_aa: CASSQGRAGNQPQHF; v_call: TRBV3-1/TRBV3-2
cdr3_aa: CASSKNGRDTYFYGYTF; v_call: TRBV28
cdr3_aa: CASSQDPGTSGKNWNEQFF; v_call: TRBV14
cdr3_aa: CASSILGRDYGYTF; v_call: TRBV19
cdr3_aa: CASSHRDRRGGNQPQHF; v_call: TRBV19
cdr3_aa: CASSEGLAGDYEQYF; v_call: TRBV7-3
cdr3_aa: CASSLAQGPSSGNTIYF; v_call: TRBV7-2
cdr3_aa: CASTLAGTGGDEQFF; v_call: TRBV6-5
cdr3_aa: CASSWTDRSGNTIYF; v_call: TRBV5-5
cdr3_aa: CASSLQGTPNTGELFF; v_call: TRBV5-1
cdr3_aa: CASSQLFGTEAFF; v_call: TRBV11-1
cdr3_aa: CASSLWSGDGLTF; v_call: TRBV27
cdr3_aa: CASSFTPISRGSEAFF; v_call: TRBV7-3
cdr3_aa: CASSLAGRDSPLHF; v_call: TRBV28
cdr3_aa: CASSLARTGVGDTQYF; v_call: TRBV5-1
cdr3_aa: CASSIRLAGDYEQYF; v_call: TRBV19
cdr3_aa: CASSSPPGRQYSPLHF; v_call: TRBV19
cdr3_aa: CASSLGEGPYEQYF; v_call: TRBV7-8
cdr3_aa: CASSPGSSSPYEQYF; v_call: TRBV7-2
cdr3_aa: CAINEMGRGFGEQFF; v_call: TRBV28
cdr3_aa: CASIPPGRTNTEAFF; v_call: TRBV19
cdr3_aa: CASSITGASTEAFF; v_call: TRBV19
cdr3_aa: CASSLEGSTGELFF; v_call: TRBV7-3